The clone carrying this T cell receptor beta chain was observed a few times. This sample was taken from a study of patients and donors after allogeneic stem cell transplantation. The CDR3 has 15 residues. V gave up 3 bases and J gave up 1 base, with 12 bases separating them. TCRdb processed the RT-PCR reads anew with MiXCR; each CDR3 protein has one entry. The sample holds about a million distinct CDR3 sequences, around 17% seen once. The sequencing sample was made of blood, either unsorted or a sorted T cell fraction (not recorded which). The sequence derives from a human donor who was either an allogeneic HSCT recipient or a stem cell or donor lymphocyte infusion donor (not recorded which). It is not recorded whose cells these are; they may come from a transplant donor. The J gene is TRBJ1-1, the V gene TRBV12-3 or TRBV12-4, with a weak D call TRBD1 (5 bases). The CDR3 loop reads CASSFLLRGNTEAFF. As DNA, the CDR3 is TGTGCCAGCAGTTTTTTGTTAAGGGGGAACACTGAAGCTTTCTTT.